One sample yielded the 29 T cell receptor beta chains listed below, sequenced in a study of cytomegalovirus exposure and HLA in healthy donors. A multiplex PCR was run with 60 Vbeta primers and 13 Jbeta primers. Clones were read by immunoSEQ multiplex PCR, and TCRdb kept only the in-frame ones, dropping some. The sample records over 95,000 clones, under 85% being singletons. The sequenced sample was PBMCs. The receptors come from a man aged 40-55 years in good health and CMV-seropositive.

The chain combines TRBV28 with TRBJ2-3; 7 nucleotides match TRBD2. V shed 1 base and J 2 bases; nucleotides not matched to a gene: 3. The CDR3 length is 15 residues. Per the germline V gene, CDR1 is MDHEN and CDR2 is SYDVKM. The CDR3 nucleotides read TGTGCCAGCAGTTTATTTGCGGGGGACACAGATACGCAGTATTTT. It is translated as CASSLFAGDTDTQYF.

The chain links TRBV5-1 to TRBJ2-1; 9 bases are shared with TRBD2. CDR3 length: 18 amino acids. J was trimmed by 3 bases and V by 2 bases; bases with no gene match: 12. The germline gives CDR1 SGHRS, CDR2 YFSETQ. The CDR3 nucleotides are TGCGCCAGCAGCTTCAAGACTAGCGGAAGAAGGGACTACAATGAGCAGTTCTTC. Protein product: CASSFKTSGRRDYNEQFF.

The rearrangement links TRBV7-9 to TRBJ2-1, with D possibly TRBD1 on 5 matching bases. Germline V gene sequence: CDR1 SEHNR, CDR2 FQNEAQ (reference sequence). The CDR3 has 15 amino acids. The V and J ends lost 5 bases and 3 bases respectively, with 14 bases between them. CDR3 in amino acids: CASSPRDTNYNEQFF. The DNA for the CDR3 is TGTGCCAGCAGCCCCAGGGATACCAACTACAATGAGCAGTTCTTC.

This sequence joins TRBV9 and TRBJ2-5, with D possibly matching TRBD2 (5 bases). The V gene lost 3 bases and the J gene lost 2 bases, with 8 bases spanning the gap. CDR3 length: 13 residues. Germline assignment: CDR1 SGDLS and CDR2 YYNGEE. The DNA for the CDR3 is TGTGCCAGCAGCGCGCCGGGACAAGAGACCCAGTACTTC. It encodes CASSAPGQETQYF.

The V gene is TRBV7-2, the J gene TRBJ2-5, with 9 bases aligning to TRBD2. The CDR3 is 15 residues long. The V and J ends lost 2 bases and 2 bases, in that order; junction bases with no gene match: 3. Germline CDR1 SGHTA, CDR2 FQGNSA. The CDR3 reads CASSLSGGTQETQYF. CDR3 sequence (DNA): TGTGCCAGCAGCTTAAGCGGGGGGACTCAAGAGACCCAGTACTTC.

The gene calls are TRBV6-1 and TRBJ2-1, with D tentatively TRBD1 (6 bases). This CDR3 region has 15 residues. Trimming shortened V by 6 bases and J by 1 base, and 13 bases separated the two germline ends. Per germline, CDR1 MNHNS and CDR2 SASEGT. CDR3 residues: CASSLQGFSYNEQFF. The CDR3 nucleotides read TGTGCCAGCAGCTTACAGGGTTTTTCCTACAATGAGCAGTTCTTC.

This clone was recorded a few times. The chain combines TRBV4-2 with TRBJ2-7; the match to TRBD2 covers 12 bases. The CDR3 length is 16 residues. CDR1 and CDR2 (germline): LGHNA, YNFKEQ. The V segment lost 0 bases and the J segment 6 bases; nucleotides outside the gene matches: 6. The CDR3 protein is CASSQDSTSGGLEQYF. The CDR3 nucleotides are TGTGCCAGCAGCCAAGATAGTACTAGCGGGGGGCTCGAGCAGTACTTC.

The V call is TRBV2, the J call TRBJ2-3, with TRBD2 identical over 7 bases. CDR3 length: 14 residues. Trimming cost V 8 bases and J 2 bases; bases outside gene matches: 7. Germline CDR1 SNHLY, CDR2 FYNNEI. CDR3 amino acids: CASVPGLHTDTQYF. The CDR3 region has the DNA TGTGCCAGCGTACCGGGACTACACACAGATACGCAGTATTTT.

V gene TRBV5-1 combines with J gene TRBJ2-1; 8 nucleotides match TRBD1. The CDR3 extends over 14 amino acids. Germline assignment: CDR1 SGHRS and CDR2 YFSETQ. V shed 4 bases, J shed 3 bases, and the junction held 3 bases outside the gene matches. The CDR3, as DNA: TGCGCCAGCAGCCCACAGGGGGGCTACAATGAGCAGTTCTTC. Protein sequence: CASSPQGGYNEQFF.

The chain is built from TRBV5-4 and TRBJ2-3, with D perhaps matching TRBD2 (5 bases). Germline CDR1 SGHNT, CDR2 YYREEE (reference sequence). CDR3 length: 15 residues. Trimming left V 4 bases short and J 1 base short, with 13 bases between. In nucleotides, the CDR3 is TGTGCCAGCAGCCCTGACTCCGGGGGCACAGATACGCAGTATTTT. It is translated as CASSPDSGGTDTQYF. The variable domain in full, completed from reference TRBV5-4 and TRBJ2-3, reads ETGVTQSPTHLIKTRGQQVTLRCSSQSGHNTVSWYQQALGQGPQFIFQYYREEENGRGNFPPRFSGLQFPNYSSELNVNALELDDSALYLCASSPDSGGTDTQYFGPGTRLTVL.

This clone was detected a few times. CDR3 in DNA: TGTGCCAGCAGTGAAGCACGGGGGGCGGGAGGTCCCTACGAGCAGTACTTC. Residues: CASSEARGAGGPYEQYF. The chain has TRBV6-1 and TRBJ2-7; 8 bases match TRBD2. CDR1 and CDR2 from the germline V gene are MNHNS and SASEGT. The length of the CDR3 is 17 residues. V lost 0 bases, J lost 2 bases, and 9 bases stayed unmatched.

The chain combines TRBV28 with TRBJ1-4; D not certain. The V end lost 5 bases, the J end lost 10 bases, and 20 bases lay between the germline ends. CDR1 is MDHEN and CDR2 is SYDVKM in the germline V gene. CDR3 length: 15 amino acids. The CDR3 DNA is TGTGCCAGCAGTGCAGAACACCTCCTGGGAGTAAAACTGTTTTTT. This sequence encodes CASSAEHLLGVKLFF.

CDR3 DNA: TGTGCCAGCAGTTATAACCGGCGGGGGACCCAGTACTTC. This gives the protein CASSYNRRGTQYF. The chain joins TRBV6-6 to TRBJ2-5; D is possibly TRBD2 (6 bases). The CDR3 runs 13 residues. Germline lookup yields CDR1 MNHNY and CDR2 SVGAGI (reference sequence). Trimming stripped 3 bases from V and 7 bases from J, with 12 bases between.

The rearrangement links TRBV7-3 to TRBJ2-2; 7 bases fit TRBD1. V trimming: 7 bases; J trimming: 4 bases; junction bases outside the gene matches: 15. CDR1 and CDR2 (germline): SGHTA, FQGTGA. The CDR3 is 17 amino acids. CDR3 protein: CASKKQGPGSSTGELFF. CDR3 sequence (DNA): TGTGCCAGCAAGAAACAGGGGCCAGGAAGTAGCACCGGGGAGCTGTTTTTT.

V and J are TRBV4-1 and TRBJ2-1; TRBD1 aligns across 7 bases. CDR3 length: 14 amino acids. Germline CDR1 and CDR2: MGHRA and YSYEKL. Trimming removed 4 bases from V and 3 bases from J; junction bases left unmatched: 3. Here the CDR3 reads CASSPDRNYNEQFF. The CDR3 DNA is TGCGCCAGCAGCCCGGACAGGAACTACAATGAGCAGTTCTTC.

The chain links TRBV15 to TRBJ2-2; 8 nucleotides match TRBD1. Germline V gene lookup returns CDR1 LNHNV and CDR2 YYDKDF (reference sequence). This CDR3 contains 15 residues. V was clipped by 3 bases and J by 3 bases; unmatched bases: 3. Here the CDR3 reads CATSSGTGHTGELFF. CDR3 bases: TGTGCCACCAGCAGTGGGACAGGACACACCGGGGAGCTGTTTTTT.

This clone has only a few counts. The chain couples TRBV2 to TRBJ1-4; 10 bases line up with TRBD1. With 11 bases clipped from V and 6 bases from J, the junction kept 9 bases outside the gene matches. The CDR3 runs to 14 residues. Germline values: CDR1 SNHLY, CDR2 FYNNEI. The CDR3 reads CAARPGQGHEKLFF. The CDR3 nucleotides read TGTGCCGCCCGTCCGGGACAGGGGCATGAAAAACTGTTTTTT.

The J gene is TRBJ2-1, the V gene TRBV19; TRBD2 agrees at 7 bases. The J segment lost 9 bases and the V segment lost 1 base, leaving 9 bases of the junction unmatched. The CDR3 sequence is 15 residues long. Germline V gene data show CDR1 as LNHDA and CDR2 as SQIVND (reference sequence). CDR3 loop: CASSIAAGILGEQFF. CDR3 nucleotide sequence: TGTGCCAGTAGTATAGCAGCGGGGATTTTAGGTGAGCAGTTCTTC.

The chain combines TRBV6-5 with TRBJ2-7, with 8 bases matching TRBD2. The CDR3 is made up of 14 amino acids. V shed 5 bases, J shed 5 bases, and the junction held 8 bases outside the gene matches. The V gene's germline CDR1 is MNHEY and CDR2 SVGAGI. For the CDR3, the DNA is TGTGCCAGCAGTCCTCCGCGGGGGGCCCACGAGCAGTACTTC. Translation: CASSPPRGAHEQYF.

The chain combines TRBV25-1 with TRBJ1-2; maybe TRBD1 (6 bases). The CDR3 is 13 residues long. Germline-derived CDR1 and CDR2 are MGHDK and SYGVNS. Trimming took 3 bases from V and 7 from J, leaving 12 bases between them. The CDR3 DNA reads TGTGCCAGCAGTGATGCGGGGGCGCGTGGCTACACCTTC. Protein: CASSDAGARGYTF.

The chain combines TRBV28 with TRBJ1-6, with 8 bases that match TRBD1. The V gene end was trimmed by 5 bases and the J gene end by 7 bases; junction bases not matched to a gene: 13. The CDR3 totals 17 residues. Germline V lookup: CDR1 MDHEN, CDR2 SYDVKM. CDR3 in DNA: TGTGCCAGCAGTACCTCAAGGCAGGGGGCGAGGAATTCACCCCTCCACTTT. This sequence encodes CASSTSRQGARNSPLHF.

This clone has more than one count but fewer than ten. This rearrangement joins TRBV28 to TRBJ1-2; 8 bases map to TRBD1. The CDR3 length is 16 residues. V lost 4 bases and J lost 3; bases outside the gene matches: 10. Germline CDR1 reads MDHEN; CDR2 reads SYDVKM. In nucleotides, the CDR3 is TGTGCCAGCAGTTCCTTCTTGACAGGGGTGGACTATGGCTACACCTTC. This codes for CASSSFLTGVDYGYTF.

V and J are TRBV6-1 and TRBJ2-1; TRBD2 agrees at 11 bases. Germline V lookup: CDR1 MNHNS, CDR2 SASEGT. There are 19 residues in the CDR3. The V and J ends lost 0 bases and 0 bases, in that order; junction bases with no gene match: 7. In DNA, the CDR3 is TGTGCCAGCAGTGAAGCTAGCGGGGGGGCCCAGAGCTCCTACAATGAGCAGTTCTTC. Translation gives CASSEASGGAQSSYNEQFF.

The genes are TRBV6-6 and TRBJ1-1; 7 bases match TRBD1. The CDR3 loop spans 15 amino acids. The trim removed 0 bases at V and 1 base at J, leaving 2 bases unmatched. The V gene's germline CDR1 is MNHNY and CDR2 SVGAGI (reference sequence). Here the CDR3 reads CASSYSGTENTEAFF. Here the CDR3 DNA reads TGTGCCAGCAGTTACTCGGGGACAGAGAACACTGAAGCTTTCTTT.

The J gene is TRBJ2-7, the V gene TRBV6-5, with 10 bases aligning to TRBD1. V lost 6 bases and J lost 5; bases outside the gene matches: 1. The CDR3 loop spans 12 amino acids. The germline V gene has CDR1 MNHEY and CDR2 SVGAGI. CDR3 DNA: TGTGCCAGCAGGACAGGGGGCAACGAGCAGTACTTC. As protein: CASRTGGNEQYF.

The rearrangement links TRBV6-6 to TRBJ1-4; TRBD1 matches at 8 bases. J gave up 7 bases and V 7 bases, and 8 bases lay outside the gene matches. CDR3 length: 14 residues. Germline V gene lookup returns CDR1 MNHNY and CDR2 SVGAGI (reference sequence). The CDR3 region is CASTLTGGGEKLFF. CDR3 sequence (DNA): TGTGCCAGCACCTTAACAGGGGGGGGTGAAAAACTGTTTTTT.

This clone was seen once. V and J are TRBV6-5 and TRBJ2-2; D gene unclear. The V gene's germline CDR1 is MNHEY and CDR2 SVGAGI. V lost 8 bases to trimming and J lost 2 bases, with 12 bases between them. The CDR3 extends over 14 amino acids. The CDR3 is CASQVQLNTGELFF. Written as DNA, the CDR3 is TGTGCCAGCCAGGTACAGCTAAACACCGGGGAGCTGTTTTTT.

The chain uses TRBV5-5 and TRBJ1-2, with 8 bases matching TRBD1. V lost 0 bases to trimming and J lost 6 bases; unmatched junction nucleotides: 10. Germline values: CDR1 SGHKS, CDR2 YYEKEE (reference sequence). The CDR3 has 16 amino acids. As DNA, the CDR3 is TGTGCCAGCAGCTTGGGAGACAGGGGAAGGGATGATGGCTACACCTTC. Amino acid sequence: CASSLGDRGRDDGYTF.

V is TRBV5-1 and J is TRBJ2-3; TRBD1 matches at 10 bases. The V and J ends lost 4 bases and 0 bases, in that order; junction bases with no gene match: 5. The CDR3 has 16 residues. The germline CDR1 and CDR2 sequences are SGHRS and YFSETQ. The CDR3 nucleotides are TGCGCCAGCAGCCCCGGGACAGGGGCAAGCACAGATACGCAGTATTTT. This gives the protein CASSPGTGASTDTQYF.